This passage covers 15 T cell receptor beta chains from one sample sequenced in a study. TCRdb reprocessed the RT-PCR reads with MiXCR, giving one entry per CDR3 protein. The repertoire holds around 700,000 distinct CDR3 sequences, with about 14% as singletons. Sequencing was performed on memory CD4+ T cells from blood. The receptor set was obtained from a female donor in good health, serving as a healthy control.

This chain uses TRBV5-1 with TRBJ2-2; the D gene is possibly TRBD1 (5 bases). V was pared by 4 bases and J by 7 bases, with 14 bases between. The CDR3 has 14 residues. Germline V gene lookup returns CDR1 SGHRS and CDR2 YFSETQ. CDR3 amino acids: CASSPQGQVGELFF. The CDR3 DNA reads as TGCGCCAGCAGCCCCCAGGGTCAGGTCGGGGAGCTGTTTTTT.

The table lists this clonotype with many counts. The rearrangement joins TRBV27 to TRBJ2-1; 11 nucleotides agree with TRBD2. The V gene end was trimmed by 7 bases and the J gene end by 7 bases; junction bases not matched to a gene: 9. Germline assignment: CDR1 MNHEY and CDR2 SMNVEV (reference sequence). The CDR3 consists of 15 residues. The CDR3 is CASIYTSGSRNEQFF. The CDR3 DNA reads TGTGCCAGCATCTACACTAGCGGGAGTCGAAATGAGCAGTTCTTC.

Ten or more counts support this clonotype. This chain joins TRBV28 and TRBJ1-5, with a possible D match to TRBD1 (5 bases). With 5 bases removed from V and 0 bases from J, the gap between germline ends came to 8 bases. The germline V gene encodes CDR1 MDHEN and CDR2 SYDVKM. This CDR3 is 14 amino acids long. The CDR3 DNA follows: TGTGCCAGCAGTCGGGGGGGTAGCAATCAGCCCCAGCATTTT. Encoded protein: CASSRGGSNQPQHF.

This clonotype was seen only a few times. This chain's CDR3 is CASSFSRGSSYNEQFF. CDR3 nucleotides: TGTGCCAGCAGCTTCTCTCGGGGGAGCTCCTACAATGAGCAGTTCTTC. The chain employs TRBV7-6 and TRBJ2-1, with D possibly being TRBD2 (6 bases). Germline assignment: CDR1 SGHVS and CDR2 FNYEAQ. V was shortened by 3 bases and J by 0 bases, with 12 bases between the two germline ends. This CDR3 spans 16 amino acids.

CDR3 sequence: CATSRILDTQYF. The CDR3 DNA reads TGTGCCACCAGCAGGATACTGGATACGCAGTATTTT. This sequence joins TRBV15 and TRBJ2-3, with D hard to call. This CDR3 comprises 12 residues. Trimming cost V 3 bases and J 6 bases, with 7 bases left between them. Germline lookup yields CDR1 LNHNV and CDR2 YYDKDF (reference sequence).

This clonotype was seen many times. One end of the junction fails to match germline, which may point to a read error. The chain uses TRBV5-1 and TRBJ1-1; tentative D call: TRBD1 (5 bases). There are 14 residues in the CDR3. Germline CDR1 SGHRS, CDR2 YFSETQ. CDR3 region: CASSLGPTNTEAFF. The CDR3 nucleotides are TGTGCCAGCAGCTTGGGGCCCACAAACACTGAAGCTTTCTTT.

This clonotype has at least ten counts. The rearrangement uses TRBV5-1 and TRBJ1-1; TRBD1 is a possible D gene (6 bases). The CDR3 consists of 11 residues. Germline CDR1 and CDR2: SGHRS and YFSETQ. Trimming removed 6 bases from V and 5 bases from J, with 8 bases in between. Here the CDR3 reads CASTGQTEAFF. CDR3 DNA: TGCGCCAGCACCGGACAGACTGAAGCTTTCTTT.

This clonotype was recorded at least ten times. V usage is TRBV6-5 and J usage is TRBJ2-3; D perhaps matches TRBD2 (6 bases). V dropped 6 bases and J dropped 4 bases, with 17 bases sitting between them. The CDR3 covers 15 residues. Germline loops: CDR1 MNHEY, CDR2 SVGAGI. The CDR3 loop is CASSPLSGNPDTQYF. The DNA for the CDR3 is TGTGCCAGCAGCCCTCTTAGCGGCAATCCAGATACGCAGTATTTT.

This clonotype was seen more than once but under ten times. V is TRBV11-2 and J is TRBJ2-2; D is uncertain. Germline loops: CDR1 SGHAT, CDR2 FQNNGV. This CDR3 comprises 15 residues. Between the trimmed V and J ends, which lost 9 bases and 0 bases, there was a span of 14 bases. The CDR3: CASPSGTSNTGELFF. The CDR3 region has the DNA TGTGCCAGTCCCTCGGGTACCTCGAACACCGGGGAGCTGTTTTTT.

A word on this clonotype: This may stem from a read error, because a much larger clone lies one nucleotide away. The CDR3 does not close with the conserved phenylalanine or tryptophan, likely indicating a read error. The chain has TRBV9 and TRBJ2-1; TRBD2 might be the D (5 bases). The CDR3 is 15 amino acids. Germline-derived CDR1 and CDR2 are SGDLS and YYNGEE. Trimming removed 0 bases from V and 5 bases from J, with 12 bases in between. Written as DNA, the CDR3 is TGTGCCAGCAGCGTAGTGGCGGGCGGGCACAATGAGCAGTTCTTA. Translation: CASSVVAGGHNEQFL.

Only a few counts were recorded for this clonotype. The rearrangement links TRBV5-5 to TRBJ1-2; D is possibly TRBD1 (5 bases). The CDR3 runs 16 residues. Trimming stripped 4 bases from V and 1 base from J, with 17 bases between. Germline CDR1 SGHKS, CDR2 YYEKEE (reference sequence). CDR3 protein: CASSDSGPAINYGYTF. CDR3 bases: TGTGCCAGCAGCGACAGTGGACCCGCTATTAACTATGGCTACACCTTC.

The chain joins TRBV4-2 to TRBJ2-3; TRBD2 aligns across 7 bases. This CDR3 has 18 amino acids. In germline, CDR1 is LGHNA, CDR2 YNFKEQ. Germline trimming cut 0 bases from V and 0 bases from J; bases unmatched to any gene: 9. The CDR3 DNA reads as TGTGCCAGCAGCCAAGAAGCGCTAGCGGACCTTAGCACAGATACGCAGTATTTT. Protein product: CASSQEALADLSTDTQYF.

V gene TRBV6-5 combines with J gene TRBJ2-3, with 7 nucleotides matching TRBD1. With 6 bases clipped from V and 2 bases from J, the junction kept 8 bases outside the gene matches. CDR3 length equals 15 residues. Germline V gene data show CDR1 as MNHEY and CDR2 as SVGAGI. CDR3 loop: CASRKGQSNTDTQYF. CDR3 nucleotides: TGTGCCAGCAGGAAGGGACAGTCTAACACAGATACGCAGTATTTT.

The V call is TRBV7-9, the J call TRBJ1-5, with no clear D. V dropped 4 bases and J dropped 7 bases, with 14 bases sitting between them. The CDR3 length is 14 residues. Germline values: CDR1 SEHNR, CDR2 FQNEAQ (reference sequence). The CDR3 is CASSSASEGQPQHF. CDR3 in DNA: TGTGCCAGCAGCTCAGCCAGCGAAGGGCAGCCCCAGCATTTT.

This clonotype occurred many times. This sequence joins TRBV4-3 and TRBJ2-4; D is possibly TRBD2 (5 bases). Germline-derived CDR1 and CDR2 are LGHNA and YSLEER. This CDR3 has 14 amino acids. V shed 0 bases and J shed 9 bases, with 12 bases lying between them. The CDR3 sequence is CASSQEGEGSIQYF. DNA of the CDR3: TGCGCCAGCAGCCAAGAGGGAGAGGGTTCCATTCAGTACTTC.